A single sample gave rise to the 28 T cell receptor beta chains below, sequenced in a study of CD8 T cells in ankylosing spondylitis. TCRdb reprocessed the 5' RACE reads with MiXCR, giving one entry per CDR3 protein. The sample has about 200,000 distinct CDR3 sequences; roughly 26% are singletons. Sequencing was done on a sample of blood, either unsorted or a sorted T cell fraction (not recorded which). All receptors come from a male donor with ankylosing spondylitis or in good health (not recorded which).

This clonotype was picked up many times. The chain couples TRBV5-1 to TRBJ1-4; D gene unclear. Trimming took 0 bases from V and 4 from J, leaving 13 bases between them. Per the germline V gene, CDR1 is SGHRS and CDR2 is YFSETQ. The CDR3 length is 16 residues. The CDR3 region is CASSLVPPPGNEKLFF. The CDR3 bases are TGCGCCAGCAGCTTGGTCCCCCCCCCCGGTAATGAAAAACTGTTTTTT.

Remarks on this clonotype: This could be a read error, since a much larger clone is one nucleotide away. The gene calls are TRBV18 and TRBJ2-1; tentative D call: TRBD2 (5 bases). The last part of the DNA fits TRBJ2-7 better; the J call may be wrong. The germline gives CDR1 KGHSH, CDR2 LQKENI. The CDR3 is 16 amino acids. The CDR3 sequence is CASSRERPNSYNEQYF. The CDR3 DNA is TGTGCCAGCTCACGAGAGCGGCCTAACTCCTACAATGAGCAGTACTTC.

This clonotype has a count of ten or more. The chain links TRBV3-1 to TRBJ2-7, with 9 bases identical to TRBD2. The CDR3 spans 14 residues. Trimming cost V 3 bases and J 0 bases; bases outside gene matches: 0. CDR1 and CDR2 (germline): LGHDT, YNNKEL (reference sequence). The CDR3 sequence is CASSHSGSSYEQYF. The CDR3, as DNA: TGTGCCAGCAGCCATAGCGGGAGCTCCTACGAGCAGTACTTC.

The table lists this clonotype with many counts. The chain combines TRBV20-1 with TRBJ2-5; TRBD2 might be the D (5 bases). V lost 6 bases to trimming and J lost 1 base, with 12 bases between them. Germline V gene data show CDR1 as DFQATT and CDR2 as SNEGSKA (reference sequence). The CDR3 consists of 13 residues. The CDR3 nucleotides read TGCAGTGCCAACCCAGCGGCCCAAGAGACCCAGTACTTC. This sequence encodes CSANPAAQETQYF.

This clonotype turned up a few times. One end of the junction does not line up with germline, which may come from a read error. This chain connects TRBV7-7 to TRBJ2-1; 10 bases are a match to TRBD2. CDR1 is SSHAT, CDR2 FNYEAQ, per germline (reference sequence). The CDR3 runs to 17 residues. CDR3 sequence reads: CASSLLKREGRYNEQFF. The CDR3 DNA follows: TGTGCTAGCAGCCTTCTTAAGCGGGAGGGTCGCTACAATGAGCAGTTCTTC.

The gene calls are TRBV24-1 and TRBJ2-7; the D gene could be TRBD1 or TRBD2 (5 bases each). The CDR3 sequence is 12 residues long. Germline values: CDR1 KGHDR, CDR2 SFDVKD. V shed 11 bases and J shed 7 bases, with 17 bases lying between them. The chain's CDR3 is CARDGRPTEQYF. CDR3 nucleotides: TGTGCCAGGGACGGCCGGCCCACGGAGCAGTACTTC.

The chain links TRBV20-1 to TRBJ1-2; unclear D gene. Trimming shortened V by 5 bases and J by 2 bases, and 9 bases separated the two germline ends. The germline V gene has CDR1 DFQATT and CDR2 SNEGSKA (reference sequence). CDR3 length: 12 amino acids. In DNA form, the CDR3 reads TGCAGTGCTTGGAAGGACAACTATGGCTACACCTTC. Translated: CSAWKDNYGYTF.

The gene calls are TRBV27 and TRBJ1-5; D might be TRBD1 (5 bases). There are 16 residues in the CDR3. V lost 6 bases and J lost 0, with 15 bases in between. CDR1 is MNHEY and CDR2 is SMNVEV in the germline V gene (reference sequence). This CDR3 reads CASSPTRDYSNQPQHF. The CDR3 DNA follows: TGTGCCAGCAGCCCGACACGGGACTATAGCAATCAGCCCCAGCATTTT.

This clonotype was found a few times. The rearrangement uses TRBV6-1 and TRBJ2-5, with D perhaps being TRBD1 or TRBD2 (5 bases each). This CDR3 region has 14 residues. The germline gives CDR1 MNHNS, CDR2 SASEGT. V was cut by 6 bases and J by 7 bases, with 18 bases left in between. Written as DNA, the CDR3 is TGTGCCAGCAGGCCTCAGGGAGCAAGGGGGACCCAGTACTTC. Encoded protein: CASRPQGARGTQYF.

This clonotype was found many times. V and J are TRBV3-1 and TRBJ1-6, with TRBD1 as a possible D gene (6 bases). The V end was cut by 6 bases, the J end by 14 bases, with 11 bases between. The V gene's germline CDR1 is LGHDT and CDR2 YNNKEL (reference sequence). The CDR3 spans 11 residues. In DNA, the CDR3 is TGTGCCAGCAGACAGGGAGGGGCCCTCCACTTT. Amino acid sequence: CASRQGGALHF.

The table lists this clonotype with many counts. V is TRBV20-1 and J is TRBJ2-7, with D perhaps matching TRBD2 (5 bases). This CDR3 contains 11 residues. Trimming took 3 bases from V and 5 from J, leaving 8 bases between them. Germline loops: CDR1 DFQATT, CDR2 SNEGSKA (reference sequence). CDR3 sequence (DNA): TGCAGTGCTAGTAGGCGGGACGAGCAGTACTTC. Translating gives CSASRRDEQYF.

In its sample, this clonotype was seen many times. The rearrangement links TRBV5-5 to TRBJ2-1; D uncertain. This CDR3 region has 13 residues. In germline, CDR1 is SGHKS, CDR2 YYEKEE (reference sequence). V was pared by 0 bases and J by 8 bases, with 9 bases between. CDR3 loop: CASSLDPRDEQFF. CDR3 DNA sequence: TGTGCCAGCAGCTTGGACCCCCGAGATGAGCAGTTCTTC.

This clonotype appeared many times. The CDR3 DNA reads TGTGCCAGCAGCTTATCCCCTCGGACAGGGTCGGCCAATGAGCAGTTCTTC. Its protein is CASSLSPRTGSANEQFF. The chain joins TRBV7-8 to TRBJ2-1; 8 positions agree with TRBD1. CDR1 is SGHVS, CDR2 FQNEAQ, per germline. CDR3 length equals 17 residues. J gave up 6 bases and V 2 bases, and 12 bases lay outside the gene matches.

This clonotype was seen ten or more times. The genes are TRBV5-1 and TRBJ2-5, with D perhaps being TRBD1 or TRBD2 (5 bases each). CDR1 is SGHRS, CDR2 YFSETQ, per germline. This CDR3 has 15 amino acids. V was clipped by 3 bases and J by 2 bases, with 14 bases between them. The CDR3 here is CASSSAPGPQETQYF. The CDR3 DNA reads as TGCGCCAGCAGCTCAGCTCCGGGGCCACAAGAGACCCAGTACTTC.

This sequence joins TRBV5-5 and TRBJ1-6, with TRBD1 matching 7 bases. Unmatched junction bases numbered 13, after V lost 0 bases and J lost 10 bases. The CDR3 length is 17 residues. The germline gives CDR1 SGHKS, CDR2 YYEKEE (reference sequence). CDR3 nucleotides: TGTGCCAGCAGCTTGGACAGGGGTTTGGTAACAGGCTCACCCCTCCACTTT. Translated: CASSLDRGLVTGSPLHF.

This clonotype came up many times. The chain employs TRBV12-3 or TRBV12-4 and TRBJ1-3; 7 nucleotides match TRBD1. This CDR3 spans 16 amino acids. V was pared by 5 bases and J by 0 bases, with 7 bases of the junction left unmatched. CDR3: CASSIGQASSGNTIYF. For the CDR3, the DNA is TGTGCCAGCAGTATCGGACAGGCCAGCTCTGGAAACACCATATATTTT.

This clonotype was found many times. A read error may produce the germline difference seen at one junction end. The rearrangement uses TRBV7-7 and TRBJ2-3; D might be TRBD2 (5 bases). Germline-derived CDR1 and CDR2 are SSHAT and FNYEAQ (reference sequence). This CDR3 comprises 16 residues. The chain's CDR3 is CASSPLGVRSTDTQYF. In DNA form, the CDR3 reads TGTGCTAGCAGCCCCCTCGGGGTACGGAGCACAGATACGCAGTATTTT.

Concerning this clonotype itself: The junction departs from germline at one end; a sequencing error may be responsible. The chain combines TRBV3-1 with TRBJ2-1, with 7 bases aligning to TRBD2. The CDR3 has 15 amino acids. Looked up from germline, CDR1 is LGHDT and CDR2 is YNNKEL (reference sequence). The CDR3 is CAISQGAAGINEQFF. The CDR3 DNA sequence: TGTGCCATCAGCCAAGGTGCAGCGGGAATAAATGAGCAGTTCTTC.

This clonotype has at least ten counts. CDR3 nucleotides: TGCAGTGCTACACACCCGCGGTACGCACGGAATGAGCAGTTCTTC. It codes for CSATHPRYARNEQFF. The rearrangement links TRBV20-1 to TRBJ2-1; D uncertain. V shed 4 bases and J shed 7 bases, with 20 bases lying between them. The CDR3 is 15 amino acids. CDR1 and CDR2 (germline): DFQATT, SNEGSKA (reference sequence).

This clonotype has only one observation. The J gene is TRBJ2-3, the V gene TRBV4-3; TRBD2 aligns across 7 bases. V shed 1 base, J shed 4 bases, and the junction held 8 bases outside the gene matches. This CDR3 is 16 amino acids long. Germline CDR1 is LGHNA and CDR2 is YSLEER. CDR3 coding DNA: TGCGCCAGCAGCCAAGTTGCGGCGGGAGAGTCAGATACGCAGTATTTT. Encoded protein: CASSQVAAGESDTQYF.

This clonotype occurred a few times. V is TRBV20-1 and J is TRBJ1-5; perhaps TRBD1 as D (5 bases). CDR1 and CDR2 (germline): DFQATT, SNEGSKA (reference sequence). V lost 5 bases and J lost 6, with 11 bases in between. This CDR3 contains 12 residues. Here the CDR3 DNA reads TGCAGTGCTTCGGGGGGTGGTCAGCCCCAGCATTTT. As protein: CSASGGGQPQHF.

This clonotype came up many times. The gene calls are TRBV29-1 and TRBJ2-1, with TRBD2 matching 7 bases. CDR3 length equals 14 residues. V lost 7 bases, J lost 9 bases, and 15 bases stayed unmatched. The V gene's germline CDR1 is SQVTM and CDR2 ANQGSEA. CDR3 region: CSGRTGLIIGEQFF. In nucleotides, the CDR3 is TGCAGCGGCCGAACGGGACTAATAATAGGTGAGCAGTTCTTC.

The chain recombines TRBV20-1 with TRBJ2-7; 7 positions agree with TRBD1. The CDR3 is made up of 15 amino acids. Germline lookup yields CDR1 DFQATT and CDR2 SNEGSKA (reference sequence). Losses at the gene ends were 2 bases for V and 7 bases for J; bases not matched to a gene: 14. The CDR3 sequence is CSARSRNRGSAEQYF. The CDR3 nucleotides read TGCAGTGCTAGATCCCGGAACAGGGGAAGTGCTGAGCAGTACTTC.

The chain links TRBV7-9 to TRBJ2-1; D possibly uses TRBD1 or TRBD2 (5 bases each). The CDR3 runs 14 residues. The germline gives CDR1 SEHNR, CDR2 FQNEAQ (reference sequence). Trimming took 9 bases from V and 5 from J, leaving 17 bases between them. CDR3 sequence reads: CARSRDLDNNEQFF. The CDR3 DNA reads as TGTGCCAGATCCCGGGACCTCGACAACAATGAGCAGTTCTTC.

The CDR3 DNA sequence: TGCAGTGCTAGACACGCTATCCTCGTCCTTGAGCAGTTCTTC. Translating gives CSARHAILVLEQFF. The chain couples TRBV20-1 to TRBJ2-1, with D hard to call. This CDR3 spans 14 amino acids. The ends were cut back, 2 bases at V and 9 bases at J, with 17 bases in the middle. Germline assignment: CDR1 DFQATT and CDR2 SNEGSKA (reference sequence).

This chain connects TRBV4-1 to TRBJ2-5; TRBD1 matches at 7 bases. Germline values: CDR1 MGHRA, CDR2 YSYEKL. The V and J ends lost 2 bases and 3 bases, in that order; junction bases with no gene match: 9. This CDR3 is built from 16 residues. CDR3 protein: CASSQTFNRGEETQYF. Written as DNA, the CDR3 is TGCGCCAGCAGCCAAACATTTAACAGGGGCGAAGAGACCCAGTACTTC.

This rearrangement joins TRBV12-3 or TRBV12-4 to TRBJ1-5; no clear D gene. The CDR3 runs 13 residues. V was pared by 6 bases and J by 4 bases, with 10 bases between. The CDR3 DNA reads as TGTGCCAGCAGCCGGGCCCATAATCAGCCCCAGCATTTT. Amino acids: CASSRAHNQPQHF.

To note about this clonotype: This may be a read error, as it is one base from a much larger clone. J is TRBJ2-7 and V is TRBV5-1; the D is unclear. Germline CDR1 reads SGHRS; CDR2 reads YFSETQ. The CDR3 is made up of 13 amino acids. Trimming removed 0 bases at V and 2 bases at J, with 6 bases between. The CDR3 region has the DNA TGCGCCAGCAGCTTGGGACGGACCTACGAGCAGTACTTC. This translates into CASSLGRTYEQYF.